A single TCR beta chain is shown here with its context. Its antigen is not identified. The sample is drawn from a study of T cell responses to AZD1222 COVID-19 vaccine. Study-wide results and limits: Variant regions that are unmutated are reportedly the target of nearly half of spike-specific TCRs. Mapped onto spike, vaccine-associated CD4 TCRs spanned it and were dominant at 160-218 and 743-854.

Trimming pared 1 base from V and 4 bases from J, leaving 11 bases between. From germline, CDR1 is LNHDA and CDR2 SQIVND (reference sequence). The CDR3 totals 15 residues. Method: immunoSEQ multiplex PCR; TCRdb's copy keeps in-frame clones and lacks some. The sample contains about 130,000 clones, about 93% of which appear only once. The starting material was peripheral blood, obtained 28 days after the second AZD1222 dose. This chain links TRBV19 with TRBJ1-5; maybe TRBD1 (5 bases). This receptor was obtained from an adult who received the AZD1222 COVID-19 vaccine. CDR3 region: CASSIGRTRNQPQHF. The DNA for the CDR3 is TGTGCCAGTAGTATAGGACGGACACGTAATCAGCCCCAGCATTTT.